The clone carrying this TCR beta chain was found a few times. No antigen is known for it. The repertoire was sequenced with immunoSEQ multiplex PCR; TCRdb's copy has only in-frame clones and lacks some. This table has tens of thousands of clones, more than 65% appearing once. The source of the sample is a study of vaccination effects on CD4 cells after COVID-19. CD4+ T cells were isolated after around ten days of culture. This CDR3 spans 16 amino acids. Trimming took 4 bases from V and 0 from J; bases not matched to a gene: 6. Germline CDR1 and CDR2: MNHNS and SASEGT. This TCR derives from a human donor who received a COVID-19 vaccine. Sequenced here: CD4+ T cells from PBMCs cultured without peptide, sampled before COVID-19 vaccination. This rearrangement joins TRBV6-1 to TRBJ1-3, with 7 bases identical to TRBD1. The CDR3 region is CASSATTGHSGNTIYF. CDR3 bases: TGTGCCAGCAGTGCAACGACAGGGCACTCTGGAAACACCATATATTTT.